A single sample gave rise to the 3 T cell receptor beta chains below, sequenced in a study of human T cells and chemical hapten exposure. TCRdb called the RACE reads again in MiXCR, with one record for every CDR3 protein. In the table there are approximately 74,000 distinct CDR3 sequences, approximately 29% of which are singletons. Specified time point: patch test 1, 2 weeks after DPC sensitization. Sample treatment: therapeutic diphenylcyclopropenone sensitization with weekly scalp DPC. The specimen comprised whole blood, sampled in connection with sensitization to the hapten diphenylcyclopropenone (DPC). The receptors shown here come from a man aged 35-49 years with alopecia areata. Some clones in this sample may be carry-over from other donors' samples.

The rearrangement links TRBV6-6 to TRBJ2-3; TRBD1 might be the D (5 bases). The CDR3 spans 15 residues. Trimming left V 2 bases short and J 3 bases short, with 12 bases between. CDR1 and CDR2 from the germline V gene are MNHNY and SVGAGI (reference sequence). CDR3 residues: CASSYQGSRTDTQYF. CDR3 DNA: TGTGCCAGCAGTTACCAGGGTTCTAGGACAGATACGCAGTATTTT.

This sequence joins TRBV10-3 and TRBJ1-6; 10 bases line up with TRBD1. The V segment lost 1 base and the J segment 10 bases; nucleotides outside the gene matches: 4. Germline lookup yields CDR1 ENHRY and CDR2 SYGVKD. This CDR3 is built from 15 residues. CDR3 bases: TGTGCCATCAGTGAGTTAGGGACAGGGGACTCACCCCTCCACTTT. It translates to CAISELGTGDSPLHF.

The chain couples TRBV2 to TRBJ2-3; 7 positions agree with TRBD2. Germline CDR1 and CDR2: SNHLY and FYNNEI. CDR3 length: 15 residues. The V gene end was trimmed by 4 bases and the J gene end by 4 bases; junction bases not matched to a gene: 8. This chain's CDR3 is CASSVAGAVADTQYF. For the CDR3, the DNA is TGTGCCAGCAGTGTCGCGGGAGCGGTCGCAGATACGCAGTATTTT.